What follows are 24 T cell receptor beta chains derived from one specimen sequenced in a study of cytomegalovirus exposure and HLA in healthy donors. This PCR relied on a set of 60 Vbeta primers and 13 Jbeta primers. The data were produced by immunoSEQ multiplex PCR, yet TCRdb's version contains in-frame clones alone and is incomplete. The table lists about 130,000 clones, about four fifths of them singletons, with about 4.5% in the top ten. Sequencing used PBMCs. These receptors were taken from a man younger than 45 in good health.

V and J are TRBV2 and TRBJ2-1; 10 nucleotides align to TRBD2. The CDR3 contains 15 residues. J was trimmed by 10 bases and V by 1 base; bases with no gene match: 7. Germline CDR1 is SNHLY and CDR2 is FYNNEI. The CDR3 protein is CASSEGSGRFQEQFF. As DNA, the CDR3 is TGTGCCAGCAGTGAAGGTAGCGGGAGGTTCCAGGAGCAGTTCTTC.

This CDR3 is CASSGGFSGYEQYF. The CDR3 DNA reads TGTGCCAGCAGCGGAGGGTTCTCTGGCTACGAGCAGTACTTC. The chain is built from TRBV11-2 and TRBJ2-5; tentatively, D is TRBD2 (6 bases). The J call could be wrong; TRBJ2-7 is a better fit for the DNA end. CDR1 and CDR2 from the germline V gene are SGHAT and FQNNGV. CDR3 length: 14 residues.

This chain uses TRBV6-6 with TRBJ2-5; a possible D gene is TRBD1 (6 bases). Trimming cost V 0 bases and J 2 bases, with 10 bases left between them. Germline-derived CDR1 and CDR2 are MNHNY and SVGAGI (reference sequence). The CDR3 has 15 amino acids. Here the CDR3 reads CASSYSGQGQETQYF. CDR3 bases: TGTGCCAGCAGTTACTCTGGGCAGGGGCAAGAGACCCAGTACTTC.

This chain links TRBV30 with TRBJ2-2, with 12 positions matching TRBD2. Per the germline V gene, CDR1 is GTSNPN and CDR2 is SVGIG (reference sequence). V lost 3 bases, J lost 6 bases, and 2 bases stayed unmatched. CDR3 length equals 14 residues. The CDR3 DNA reads as TGTGCCTGGAGGGGACTAGCGGGCGCCGGGGAGCTGTTTTTT. This translates into CAWRGLAGAGELFF.

CDR3 protein: CASSFPGTDTQYF. The CDR3, as DNA: TGTGCCAGCAGTTTCCCGGGCACAGATACGCAGTATTTT. The J gene is TRBJ2-3, the V gene TRBV27, with unresolved D. The CDR3 totals 13 residues. CDR1 is MNHEY and CDR2 is SMNVEV in the germline V gene (reference sequence). V lost 3 bases and J lost 1, with 5 bases in between.

This sequence joins TRBV27 and TRBJ1-1, with 9 bases fitting TRBD1. V shed 3 bases, J shed 3 bases, and the junction held 2 bases outside the gene matches. Germline V lookup: CDR1 MNHEY, CDR2 SMNVEV (reference sequence). The CDR3 covers 14 residues. CDR3 sequence (DNA): TGTGCCAGCAGTTTTACAGGGGGCTACACTGAAGCTTTCTTT. This translates into CASSFTGGYTEAFF.

This clone is a singleton in its sample. Here the CDR3 DNA reads TGCGCCAGCAGCTTGGACGGTATGATGGAGACCCAGTACTTC. It codes for CASSLDGMMETQYF. The chain joins TRBV5-1 to TRBJ2-5; D not certain. CDR3 length equals 14 residues. Germline CDR1 SGHRS, CDR2 YFSETQ. V was pared by 0 bases and J by 5 bases, with 11 bases between.

V usage is TRBV5-1 and J usage is TRBJ2-5; TRBD1 matches 8 bases. There are 18 residues in the CDR3. Germline V gene sequence: CDR1 SGHRS, CDR2 YFSETQ. The ends lost 6 bases at V and 0 bases at J; junction bases unmatched: 16. CDR3 DNA sequence: TGCGCCAGCATCCCGGGACAGGATACTTTATTGTACCAAGAGACCCAGTACTTC. Protein sequence: CASIPGQDTLLYQETQYF.

The chain combines TRBV2 with TRBJ2-5; D is unresolved. CDR1 and CDR2 from the germline V gene are SNHLY and FYNNEI. V was trimmed by 4 bases and J by 2 bases, leaving 2 bases between them. The CDR3 covers 11 residues. The DNA of the CDR3 is TGTGCCAGCAGTGCTCAAGAGACCCAGTACTTC. Translated, it gives CASSAQETQYF.

The chain employs TRBV5-1 and TRBJ2-5, with 10 bases fitting TRBD2. The CDR3 has 17 residues. Trimming cost V 5 bases and J 7 bases; bases outside gene matches: 17. Per the germline V gene, CDR1 is SGHRS and CDR2 is YFSETQ. This CDR3 reads CASRLAGSSGSVGTQYF. The DNA for the CDR3 is TGCGCCAGCAGACTGGCGGGGTCTAGCGGGAGTGTAGGGACCCAGTACTTC.

The rearrangement joins TRBV7-2 to TRBJ2-1; TRBD1 agrees at 11 bases. Germline CDR1 is SGHTA and CDR2 is FQGNSA. J was trimmed by 7 bases and V by 6 bases; bases with no gene match: 8. The length of the CDR3 is 15 residues. CDR3 in amino acids: CASSSGTGGVNEQFF. In DNA, the CDR3 is TGTGCCAGCAGTTCCGGGACAGGGGGAGTAAATGAGCAGTTCTTC. Complete variable domain (other parts from reference TRBV7-2 and TRBJ2-1): GAGVSQSPSNKVTEKGKDVELRCDPISGHTALYWYRQSLGQGLEFLIYFQGNSAPDKSGLPSDRFSAERTGGSVSTLTIQRTQQEDSAVYLCASSSGTGGVNEQFFGPGTRLTVL.

This clone showed up just once. This rearrangement joins TRBV5-6 to TRBJ2-3; tentative D call: TRBD1 (6 bases). V shed 1 base and J shed 1 base, with 7 bases lying between them. Germline CDR1 reads SGHDT; CDR2 reads YYEEEE. The CDR3 has 14 residues. Here the CDR3 reads CASSLRQGTDTQYF. The CDR3 nucleotides read TGTGCCAGCAGCTTGAGACAGGGCACAGATACGCAGTATTTT.

The chain employs TRBV11-2 and TRBJ2-5; a weak D match, TRBD2 (6 bases). CDR3 size: 13 residues. In germline, CDR1 is SGHAT, CDR2 FQNNGV. The V and J ends lost 5 bases and 5 bases respectively, with 12 bases between them. The CDR3 DNA sequence: TGTGCCAGCAGCCCGGGACTGGCGGAGACCCAGTACTTC. The encoded protein is CASSPGLAETQYF.

The chain carries TRBV4-3 and TRBJ1-6; D might be TRBD1 (5 bases). The CDR3 contains 17 residues. The V end was cut by 4 bases, the J end by 6 bases, with 19 bases between. Germline V lookup: CDR1 LGHNA, CDR2 YSLEER. The CDR3 region is CASSPRVQAHINSPLHF. Here the CDR3 DNA reads TGCGCCAGCAGCCCTAGGGTACAGGCGCACATTAATTCACCCCTCCACTTT.

The V gene is TRBV5-4, the J gene TRBJ2-5; the match to TRBD1 covers 10 bases. There are 15 residues in the CDR3. Trimming took 5 bases from V and 11 from J; bases not matched to a gene: 15. Germline-derived CDR1 and CDR2 are SGHNT and YYREEE (reference sequence). Here the CDR3 reads CASRLPGQGYREQYF. The CDR3 region has the DNA TGTGCCAGCAGACTCCCGGGACAGGGGTATAGGGAGCAGTACTTC.

This clone was recorded once. The chain has TRBV19 and TRBJ2-7; D possibly corresponds to TRBD2 (5 bases). Germline assignment: CDR1 LNHDA and CDR2 SQIVND (reference sequence). The CDR3 consists of 15 residues. V lost 3 bases to trimming and J lost 3 bases, with 15 bases between them. CDR3 DNA: TGTGCCAGTAGTATGGGTGGGCGGGCAGACTACGAGCAGTACTTC. Encoded protein: CASSMGGRADYEQYF.

The chain couples TRBV29-1 to TRBJ2-5; TRBD2 matches 10 bases. The germline V gene has CDR1 SQVTM and CDR2 ANQGSEA. J lost 4 bases, V lost 2 bases, and 13 bases had no gene match. The CDR3 has 17 residues. The CDR3 DNA reads TGCAGCGTTGAATGGATGGGTAGCGGGAGGTATCGAGAGACCCAGTACTTC. Protein sequence: CSVEWMGSGRYRETQYF.

V is TRBV27 and J is TRBJ2-1, with a possible D match to TRBD2 (5 bases). CDR3 size: 14 residues. V was trimmed by 4 bases and J by 6 bases, leaving 13 bases between them. Looked up from germline, CDR1 is MNHEY and CDR2 is SMNVEV (reference sequence). Here the CDR3 reads CASSSFLTSNEQFF. CDR3 DNA sequence: TGTGCCAGCAGTTCTTTTCTAACTAGCAATGAGCAGTTCTTC.

This chain links TRBV9 with TRBJ2-7; the match to TRBD2 covers 7 bases. The ends lost 4 bases at V and 5 bases at J; junction bases unmatched: 18. In germline, CDR1 is SGDLS, CDR2 YYNGEE. The length of the CDR3 is 17 residues. CDR3 DNA: TGTGCCAGCAGCCCTTTCGCGGGAGCCATTCCTCTCCACGAGCAGTACTTC. This codes for CASSPFAGAIPLHEQYF.

The chain links TRBV7-9 to TRBJ2-7; TRBD1 aligns across 8 bases. There are 14 residues in the CDR3. V was pared by 5 bases and J by 2 bases, with 5 bases of the junction left unmatched. Germline V gene data show CDR1 as SEHNR and CDR2 as FQNEAQ (reference sequence). The CDR3 sequence: CASSRQGTTYEQYF. CDR3 DNA: TGTGCCAGCAGCCGACAGGGGACGACCTACGAGCAGTACTTC.

This clone was counted once. J is TRBJ2-1 and V is TRBV6-1; 12 nucleotides align to TRBD2. V was pared by 6 bases and J by 8 bases, with 5 bases of the junction left unmatched. Per germline, CDR1 MNHNS and CDR2 SASEGT. This CDR3 contains 14 residues. The CDR3 DNA reads TGTGCCAGCAGGACTAGCGGGAGTCGTGATGAGCAGTTCTTC. Residues: CASRTSGSRDEQFF.

The V gene is TRBV7-6, the J gene TRBJ2-3, with TRBD1 matching over 7 bases. The CDR3 consists of 15 residues. CDR1 is SGHVS, CDR2 FNYEAQ, per germline. V lost 5 bases to trimming and J lost 0 bases; unmatched junction nucleotides: 5. CDR3 protein: CASSPTGTSTDTQYF. CDR3 nucleotides: TGTGCCAGCAGCCCGACAGGGACCAGCACAGATACGCAGTATTTT.

The chain has TRBV25-1 and TRBJ1-2; possible D gene TRBD1, 6 bases. Trimming removed 6 bases from V and 4 bases from J, with 15 bases in between. Germline V gives CDR1 MGHDK, CDR2 SYGVNS. There are 14 residues in the CDR3. The CDR3: CASRASGASYGYTF. The DNA for the CDR3 is TGTGCCAGCAGGGCTTCAGGGGCTAGCTATGGCTACACCTTC.

A few counts support this clone. The J gene is TRBJ1-1, the V gene TRBV5-8, with TRBD1 matching 7 bases. The trim removed 4 bases at V and 2 bases at J, leaving 8 bases unmatched. The germline CDR1 and CDR2 sequences are SGHTS and YDEGEE. The length of the CDR3 is 15 residues. CDR3 loop: CASSLWTGANTEAFF. The DNA of the CDR3 is TGTGCCAGCAGCCTGTGGACAGGTGCTAACACTGAAGCTTTCTTT.